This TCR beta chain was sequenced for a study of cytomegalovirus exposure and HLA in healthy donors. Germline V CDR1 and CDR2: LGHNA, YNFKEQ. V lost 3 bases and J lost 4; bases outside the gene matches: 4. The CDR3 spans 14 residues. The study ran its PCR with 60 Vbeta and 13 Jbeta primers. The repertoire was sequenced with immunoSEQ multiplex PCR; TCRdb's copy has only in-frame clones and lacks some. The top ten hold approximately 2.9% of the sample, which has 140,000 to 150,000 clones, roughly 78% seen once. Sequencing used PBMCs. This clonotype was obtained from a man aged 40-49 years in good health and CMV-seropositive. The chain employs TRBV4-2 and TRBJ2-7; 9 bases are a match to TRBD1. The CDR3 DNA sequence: TGTGCCAGCAGCCAGAGGACAGGGGCGTACGAGCAGTACTTC. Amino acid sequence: CASSQRTGAYEQYF.